The 22 T cell receptor beta chains below come from one sample, sequenced in a study of shared clonotypes between healthy human individuals. The repertoire was sequenced with immunoSEQ multiplex PCR; TCRdb's copy has only in-frame clones and lacks some. The table has 2 million to 2.5 million clones, 90% to 96% seen once. Sequencing was carried out using naive CD4+ T cells sorted from blood. The sample's subset: CD45RA+ positively selected. All receptors come from a man between 18 and 29 years old in good health.

The chain carries TRBV2 and TRBJ1-2; possibly TRBD1 for D (5 bases). CDR3 size: 14 residues. Germline V lookup: CDR1 SNHLY, CDR2 FYNNEI. Trimming left V 5 bases short and J 2 bases short, with 12 bases between. The CDR3 loop is CASSTGLLNYGYTF. The CDR3 nucleotides read TGTGCCAGCAGTACAGGACTGCTGAACTATGGCTACACCTTC.

On this clone: The same CDR3 is also encoded by other DNA sequences in this sample. The rearrangement joins TRBV6-5 to TRBJ2-7; weak D call: TRBD2 (6 bases). Deletions cut 3 bases from V and 0 bases from J, with 9 bases between. This CDR3 is built from 14 residues. Per germline, CDR1 MNHEY and CDR2 SVGAGI. The chain's CDR3 is CASSYSGSSYEQYF. CDR3 bases: TGTGCCAGCAGTTATAGCGGTAGCTCCTACGAGCAGTACTTC.

As for this clone: Different DNA sequences within this sample yield the same CDR3. CDR3 region: CSVGGRLNTEAFF. As DNA, the CDR3 is TGCAGCGTTGGGGGCAGGCTGAACACTGAAGCTTTCTTT. J is TRBJ1-1 and V is TRBV29-1; a possible D gene is TRBD1 (5 bases). V lost 4 bases and J 0 bases, leaving 9 bases between the germline ends. The CDR3 sequence is 13 residues long. Germline V gene data show CDR1 as SQVTM and CDR2 as ANQGSEA.

The chain is built from TRBV6-5 and TRBJ2-2, with 7 positions matching TRBD1. The ends lost 6 bases at V and 4 bases at J; junction bases unmatched: 8. Germline V gene lookup returns CDR1 MNHEY and CDR2 SVGAGI. This CDR3 is built from 15 residues. CDR3 DNA: TGTGCCAGCAGATCCGGACAGGTTCTCACCGGGGAGCTGTTTTTT. Encoded protein: CASRSGQVLTGELFF.

The V gene is TRBV6-1, the J gene TRBJ1-1; no reliable D call. The CDR3 spans 14 residues. Germline V gene lookup returns CDR1 MNHNS and CDR2 SASEGT. Trimming cost V 5 bases and J 4 bases, with 14 bases left between them. As DNA, the CDR3 is TGTGCCAGCAGTCTGCTGGAGAGGGCCACTGAAGCTTTCTTT. Its translation: CASSLLERATEAFF.

The chain employs TRBV12-2 and TRBJ1-1. TRBV12-2 is flagged as a pseudogene. The length of the CDR3 is 14 residues. This CDR3 reads CASRDPLWVTEAFF. The DNA for the CDR3 is TGTGCAAGTCGCGACCCTCTATGGGTCACTGAAGCTTTCTTT.

The V gene is TRBV4-3, the J gene TRBJ2-4; TRBD1 agrees at 7 bases. The CDR3 is 14 amino acids. V lost 2 bases to trimming and J lost 7 bases; unmatched junction nucleotides: 5. Germline V lookup: CDR1 LGHNA, CDR2 YSLEER. CDR3 DNA: TGCGCCAGCAGCCAACAGGGGGTACGGAACATTCAGTACTTC. Translating gives CASSQQGVRNIQYF.

The rearrangement joins TRBV6-1 to TRBJ2-1, with D maybe TRBD1 (7 bases). The V end lost 5 bases, the J end lost 2 bases, and 10 bases lay between the germline ends. Germline CDR1 reads MNHNS; CDR2 reads SASEGT. This CDR3 region has 14 residues. The DNA for the CDR3 is TGTGCCAGCAGTCAGGGGGGAACCTACAATGAGCAGTTCTTC. This encodes CASSQGGTYNEQFF.

This clone was picked up one time. The genes are TRBV30 and TRBJ2-5; 7 nucleotides agree with TRBD1. The germline CDR1 and CDR2 sequences are GTSNPN and SVGIG (reference sequence). The CDR3 has 12 residues. The junction had 3 bases not matched to a gene; V was cut back by 3 bases and J by 5 bases. The CDR3 spells CAWRQGSETQYF. CDR3 nucleotide sequence: TGTGCCTGGAGACAGGGGAGCGAGACCCAGTACTTC.

The gene calls are TRBV27 and TRBJ2-1; no firm D call. V lost 4 bases and J 9 bases, leaving 10 bases between the germline ends. CDR1 MNHEY and CDR2 SMNVEV come from the germline V gene (reference sequence). The CDR3 has 12 residues. The CDR3 loop is CASSYLGAEQFF. CDR3 DNA: TGTGCCAGCAGTTACCTGGGTGCTGAGCAGTTCTTC.

This chain links TRBV7-3 with TRBJ1-2; D remains unclear. Trimming took 4 bases from V and 6 from J, leaving 12 bases between them. CDR1 and CDR2 (germline): SGHTA, FQGTGA. This CDR3 has 13 amino acids. The DNA for the CDR3 is TGTGCCAGCAGCTGGCGGGATGGGGATGGCTACACCTTC. It yields the protein CASSWRDGDGYTF.

This chain joins TRBV7-3 and TRBJ2-7; 9 positions match TRBD1. Germline assignment: CDR1 SGHTA and CDR2 FQGTGA. The V segment lost 1 base and the J segment 3 bases; nucleotides outside the gene matches: 4. CDR3 length: 15 amino acids. The CDR3 bases are TGTGCCAGCAGCTTAAGCGGGGACAGGGTCTACGAGCAGTACTTC. Translated: CASSLSGDRVYEQYF.

This rearrangement joins TRBV6-5 to TRBJ2-1; no firm D call. The V and J ends lost 3 bases and 6 bases respectively, with 9 bases between them. This CDR3 is 13 amino acids long. Germline V gene lookup returns CDR1 MNHEY and CDR2 SVGAGI. This chain's CDR3 is CASSYNTGNEQFF. CDR3 DNA sequence: TGTGCCAGCAGTTATAACACTGGCAATGAGCAGTTCTTC.

The CDR3: CASSTESTGLSYEQYF. The CDR3 DNA sequence: TGCGCCAGCAGCACCGAATCGACAGGACTTTCCTACGAGCAGTACTTC. The chain recombines TRBV5-1 with TRBJ2-7, with D perhaps TRBD1 (6 bases). Per germline, CDR1 SGHRS and CDR2 YFSETQ. CDR3 length: 16 amino acids. The V end was cut by 4 bases, the J end by 1 base, with 18 bases between.

In regard to this clone: At the DNA level, this CDR3 is encoded by other sequences in the same sample as well. The CDR3 DNA reads TGTGCCAGCTCACCCCTCGGTGGAGGGGAGACCCAGTACTTC. Its protein is CASSPLGGGETQYF. The chain combines TRBV18 with TRBJ2-5, with D perhaps TRBD2 (6 bases). Trimming shortened V by 3 bases and J by 5 bases, and 13 bases separated the two germline ends. CDR3 size: 14 residues. Germline CDR1 reads KGHSH; CDR2 reads LQKENI. Combining the CDR3 with reference TRBV18 and TRBJ2-5 gives the whole variable domain NAGVMQNPRHLVRRRGQEARLRCSPMKGHSHVYWYRQLPEEGLKFMVYLQKENIIDESGMPKERFSAEFPKEGPSILRIQQVVRGDSAAYFCASSPLGGGETQYFGPGTRLLVL.

The chain is built from TRBV5-1 and TRBJ2-7, with 9 bases identical to TRBD1. The CDR3 is made up of 14 amino acids. Germline CDR1 reads SGHRS; CDR2 reads YFSETQ. The junction had 3 bases not matched to a gene; V was cut back by 4 bases and J by 1 base. The CDR3 is CASSATGGSYEQYF. The CDR3 DNA is TGCGCCAGCAGCGCGACAGGGGGATCCTACGAGCAGTACTTC.

The chain is built from TRBV6-1 and TRBJ2-5, with D perhaps given as TRBD1 or TRBD2 (5 bases each). The germline V gene encodes CDR1 MNHNS and CDR2 SASEGT. V was cut by 2 bases and J by 5 bases, with 15 bases left in between. CDR3 length: 15 residues. The CDR3 sequence is CASSELRGSRETQYF. The CDR3 nucleotides are TGTGCCAGCAGTGAATTGAGGGGAAGCCGGGAGACCCAGTACTTC.

A remark on this clone: This specimen includes other DNA sequences encoding the same CDR3. The CDR3 nucleotides read TGTGCCTGGAGTGTACAGGGGACTGAAGCTTTCTTT. Amino acid sequence: CAWSVQGTEAFF. The V call is TRBV30, the J call TRBJ1-1, with 7 bases matching TRBD1. The CDR3 has 12 amino acids. The V and J ends lost 0 bases and 5 bases, in that order; junction bases with no gene match: 0. CDR1 GTSNPN and CDR2 SVGIG come from the germline V gene (reference sequence).

The gene calls are TRBV7-2 and TRBJ2-3; 8 bases align to TRBD2. Germline V gene sequence: CDR1 SGHTA, CDR2 FQGNSA. This CDR3 has 13 amino acids. The junction had 2 bases not matched to a gene; V was cut back by 5 bases and J by 4 bases. CDR3 bases: TGTGCCAGCAGCCGGGAGGGGGCAGATACGCAGTATTTT. Residues: CASSREGADTQYF. Together with reference TRBV7-2 and TRBJ2-3, the CDR3 gives the full variable domain: GAGVSQSPSNKVTEKGKDVELRCDPISGHTALYWYRQSLGQGLEFLIYFQGNSAPDKSGLPSDRFSAERTGGSVSTLTIQRTQQEDSAVYLCASSREGADTQYFGPGTRLTVL.

The V gene is TRBV2, the J gene TRBJ2-7; 7 positions agree with TRBD1. There are 15 residues in the CDR3. The V gene's germline CDR1 is SNHLY and CDR2 FYNNEI. V was pared by 3 bases and J by 2 bases, with 7 bases of the junction left unmatched. CDR3 sequence reads: CASSEVTGSAYEQYF. CDR3 coding DNA: TGTGCCAGCAGTGAGGTGACAGGGAGCGCCTACGAGCAGTACTTC.

This chain connects TRBV10-3 to TRBJ1-4; the D gene is possibly TRBD1 (6 bases). The CDR3 totals 14 residues. With 5 bases removed from V and 6 bases from J, the gap between germline ends came to 13 bases. CDR1 and CDR2 from the germline V gene are ENHRY and SYGVKD. The CDR3 nucleotides are TGTGCCATCAGTCTCGGGGGGCGAGATGAAAAACTGTTTTTT. Its protein product is CAISLGGRDEKLFF.

The chain recombines TRBV19 with TRBJ1-6; 10 bases are a match to TRBD1. Trimming cost V 5 bases and J 10 bases; bases outside gene matches: 5. Looked up from germline, CDR1 is LNHDA and CDR2 is SQIVND (reference sequence). The CDR3 covers 14 residues. CDR3 DNA sequence: TGTGCCAGTAGTTCCGGGACAGGGGAATCACCCCTCCACTTT. It encodes CASSSGTGESPLHF. Using reference TRBV19 and TRBJ1-6 for the parts outside the CDR3, the full variable domain is DGGITQSPKYLFRKEGQNVTLSCEQNLNHDAMYWYRQDPGQGLRLIYYSQIVNDFQKGDIAEGYSVSREKKESFPLTVTSAQKNPTAFYLCASSSGTGESPLHFGNGTRLTVT.